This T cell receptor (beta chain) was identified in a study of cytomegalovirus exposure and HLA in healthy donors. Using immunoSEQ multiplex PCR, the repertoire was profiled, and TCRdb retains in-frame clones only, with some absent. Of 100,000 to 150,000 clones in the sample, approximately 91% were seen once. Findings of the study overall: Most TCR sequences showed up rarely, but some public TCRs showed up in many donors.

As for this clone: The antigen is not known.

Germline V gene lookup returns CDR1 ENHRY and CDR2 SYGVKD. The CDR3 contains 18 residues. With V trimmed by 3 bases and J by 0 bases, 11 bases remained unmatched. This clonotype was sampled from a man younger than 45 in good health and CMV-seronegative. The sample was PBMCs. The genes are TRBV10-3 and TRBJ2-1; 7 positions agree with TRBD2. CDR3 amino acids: CAISDPLLAPSSYNEQFF. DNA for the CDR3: TGTGCCATCAGTGACCCCCTACTAGCGCCCAGCTCCTACAATGAGCAGTTCTTC.